This TCR beta chain was sequenced for a study of identical twins (dated by TCRdb to the mid-2010s). Concerning the study at large: To test whether fetal clonotypes persist, this study deep-sequenced TCR alpha and beta repertoires from monozygotic twins, from unrelated adults of various ages, and from cord blood. Replicate twin experiments were performed at different times using different library preparation protocols to rule out contamination. The investigation overall reported the following: Because the same donors could not be followed over many years, conclusions were based on cross-sectional statistical analysis. Invariant T cells such as MAIT and iNKT could partly confound zero-insertion analyses, although diverse VJ usage argued against such confounding for most clonotypes. Compared with coincidental sharing between unrelated individuals, an excess of low generation-probability sequences was observed among out-of-frame TCR alpha sequences shared between twins. Excess twin sharing in beta out-of-frame sequences was weaker because fewer shared sequences lowered the signal-to-noise ratio. Recombination models systematically underestimated out-of-frame TCR alpha sharing in monozygotic twins but agreed with sharing between unrelated individuals. Fewer insertions were carried by abundant cord blood beta clonotypes, a similar but weaker trend appeared in young adult naive repertoires, and no such trend appeared in memory repertoires.

Only healthy Caucasian donors were included. Miltenyi CD45RO+ enrichment and human naive T-cell isolation kits were used to isolate memory (CD45RO+) and naive T cells from PBMC. From the cysteine up to the phenylalanine, the CDR3 has a length of 15 residues. Kept here is only the CDR3 DNA, which spans 45 bases and is read in frame from base 1. V has 4 bases trimmed and J has 4 bases trimmed; junction bases matching no gene number 6. CDR1 is given as SGHRS and CDR2 as YFSETQ, both from the germline V gene. Libraries were constructed by 5' RACE. The reads were generated on an Illumina HiSeq 2000. A universal primer binding site was introduced by template switching, and a unique molecular identifier was present in the final cDNA, enabling accurate counting of TCR cDNA molecules. Specific primers in the conserved constant-segment region were used to synthesize first-strand cDNA for the TCR alpha and beta chains. To control for contamination, every cDNA library was double barcoded, receiving both a SMART-Mk sample barcode and Illumina barcodes. TruSeq adapter sequences, together with Illumina sample barcodes, were added in two successive PCR steps. Sequencing of the TCR alpha and beta cDNA libraries was done on the Illumina HiSeq platform using custom primers. For the original study's pipeline: MiGEC was used to process raw reads and extract unique molecular identifiers, and MiXCR was used to find CDR3 positions. For each individual, recombination models were inferred using an EM algorithm with the repgenHMM and IGoR tools. The tcR package in R was used for shared clonotype analysis, with sharing normalized by the product of cloneset sizes. To study raw recombination without the effects of thymic and clonal selection, out-of-frame nonproductive sequences were analyzed. TCRdb ran its own pipeline on the public reads, namely fastp trimming at Q25 and MiXCR clone calling, and kept in-frame beta chains. When rows share a CDR3 protein, they turn into one entry using the most common DNA and genes. The V and J calls were determined by TCRdb, not by the authors. The sample table records approximately 150,000 distinct CDR3 sequences; roughly 3.5% of these occur just once. The leading ten clones occupy roughly 8% of the sample.

To note about this clonotype: The antigen it recognizes is unknown. No much larger clone is present one base from it, and per-base qualities are unavailable.

The sequence came from a man between 18 and 35 years old in good health. Sequencing used memory T cells sorted from blood. In light of the paper, this sample's cell subset or site label describes: CD45RO+ enriched T cells. Recombination connected TRBV5-1 to TRBJ2-2, with 8 bases in between that match TRBD2. The CDR3: CASSLTAGGTGELFF. The DNA is as follows: TGCGCCAGCAGCCTAACCGCGGGAGGCACCGGGGAGCTGTTTTTT.